Sequencing of this TCR beta chain was carried out in a study of blood T cell repertoires in COVID-19 (dated by TCRdb to 2018 to 2020). In terms of the full investigation: Samples from collaborators originated in the United States, Italy and Spain and spanned both the acute and convalescent phases of COVID-19. The material from the prospective study consisted of cDNA or gDNA derived from T cells, B-cell-depleted T cells, or PBMCs. Deeply sampled blood TCRbeta repertoires from subjects exposed to, actively infected with, or recovered from COVID-19 were included in the dataset. The repertoires were released in a freely available public database intended as a resource for research on the immune response to SARS-CoV-2. Samples were obtained from the ongoing ImmuneRACE study (first 160 participants) and from over 1,000 subjects provided by 6 global collaborators. Nearly every sample came with metadata listing a de-identified subject ID, COVID-19 status, age in years and sex. HLA class I and class II types, where available, came from metadata supplied by the sample provider rather than from assay-based typing.

Regarding this clone: The antigen it recognizes is unknown. One base away there is no much larger clone; base qualities are not given.

Spanning cysteine to phenylalanine, the CDR3 consists of 15 amino acids. The only DNA kept is the CDR3, 45 bases in frame from the first base. Taken from the germline V gene (reference sequence), the CDR1 and CDR2 loops are MNHEY and SMNVEV. Deletion took 4 bases off V and 0 bases off J, with a span of 10 bases between the germline ends. Findings and caveats that apply to the study as a whole: How much clinical and demographic metadata was included differed by source and by participant, and the metadata was provided uncurated.

The immunoSEQ Assay, a bias-controlled multiplex PCR, was used to amplify TCRbeta CDR3 regions from genomic DNA. On the authors' methods: Within the assay, amplification of reference gene primers was used to estimate how many nucleated cells each sample contained. Sequence reads were collapsed and filtered to measure the absolute abundance of every unique TCRbeta CDR3 rearrangement. Productive Simpson clonality was computed per sample as the square root of Simpson's diversity index over productive rearrangements. TCRdb limited this immuneACCESS table to in-frame rearrangements with V and J called. A share of clones is missing; checked studies link under half to unresolved V genes, and the rest is unexplained. D and trimming were read from the DNA, whereas the V and J calls and clone size are those reported in that table. The sample table records 75,000 to 95,000 clones; roughly 70% of these occur just once. The ten largest clonotypes hold 3.5% to 4% of the sample.

At one collaborating source in Seattle, patients were enrolled during active infection and were followed longitudinally through the course of disease. Whole blood was collected in K2EDTA tubes by collaborating institutions according to the institutions' own protocols. For TCRbeta analysis, collaborators shipped samples as frozen whole blood, isolated PBMCs, or DNA extracted from either of those sample types. This clonotype was sampled from a man between 65 and 80 years old with COVID-19, enrolled during active disease. The sample taken for sequencing was peripheral blood. The chain employs TRBV27 and TRBJ1-3; the D segment could be TRBD1, given 6 matching bases. The DNA reads TGTGCCAGCAGTTGGGGGGGCAACTCTGGAAACACCATATATTTT. The resulting protein is CASSWGGNSGNTIYF.